This TCR beta chain was observed in a study of cytomegalovirus exposure and HLA in healthy donors. Study at large: One earlier analysis, a look at 180 million or so T cells, found some 120 million unique TCR beta sequences.

This PCR relied on a set of 60 Vbeta primers and 13 Jbeta primers. Sequencing used immunoSEQ multiplex PCR; TCRdb keeps in-frame clones, though not all of them. The sample yields more than 150,000 clones, about 80% seen once. The clonotype was recovered from a man aged 18 to 30 in good health and CMV-seronegative. Source material: PBMCs.

The CDR3 coding sequence is TGCGCCAGCAGATACGATACAGGGTCCCGCTATGGCTACACCTTC. This sequence encodes CASRYDTGSRYGYTF. The chain carries TRBV5-1 and TRBJ1-2; D is possibly TRBD1 (6 bases). The CDR3 sequence is 15 residues long. Germline V CDR1 and CDR2: SGHRS, YFSETQ. V was trimmed by 5 bases and J by 4 bases, leaving 18 bases between them.